This T cell receptor (beta chain) was observed in a study of shared clonotypes between healthy human individuals. Subsets obtained from CD4+ cells comprised CD45RA+ naive and CD45RA-negative memory cells. This CDR3 is built from 15 residues. CDR1 is MDHEN, CDR2 SYDVKM, per germline. J gave up 3 bases and V 3 bases, and 3 bases lay outside the gene matches. Over several immunoSEQ plates, each subset's genomic DNA was distributed in even portions. The repertoire was sequenced with immunoSEQ multiplex PCR; TCRdb's copy has only in-frame clones and lacks some. The data show about 2.4 million clones, under 95% seen once. This clone was recorded only once.

The TCR originated in a man younger than 35 in good health. Some clones in this sample may be carry-over from other donors' samples. V gene TRBV28 combines with J gene TRBJ2-2; 8 bases fit TRBD2. Specimen: naive CD4+ T cells from PBMCs. Subset reported: CD45RA+ positively selected. Written as DNA, the CDR3 is TGTGCCAGCAGTTTCGGGACTAGGTACACCGGGGAGCTGTTTTTT. It encodes CASSFGTRYTGELFF.